The 2 T cell receptor beta chains below come from one sample, sequenced in a study of spatial heterogeneity in lung cancer. Study-wide results and caveats: Mutation counts in tumors were tracked by counts of expanded intratumoral alpha and beta TCRs.

TCRdb redid the calling of the 5' RACE reads with MiXCR, one entry per CDR3 protein. This sample has some 11,000 distinct CDR3 sequences, with 4.5% to 6.5% found just once. Their antigens are not known. Time point reported: sample taken at primary tumor resection. The source material was lung tumor tissue, sampled at surgery. These receptors were taken from a male donor with early-stage non-small cell lung cancer.

This clonotype was recorded at least ten times. For a library built for alpha chains, this beta chain is a stray read; little rests on its size. The J gene is TRBJ2-1, the V gene TRBV12-3 or TRBV12-4; 10 bases match TRBD2. The CDR3 covers 15 residues. The ends lost 4 bases at V and 4 bases at J; junction bases unmatched: 4. The CDR3 spells CASSSGTSVYNEQFF. CDR3 DNA sequence: TGTGCCAGCAGTTCCGGGACTAGCGTTTACAATGAGCAGTTCTTC.

Judged by abundance, this clonotype is medium-sized. A library made for alpha chains picked up this beta chain off target, so its size means little. The chain links TRBV20-1 to TRBJ1-4, with D unresolved. This CDR3 is 13 amino acids long. CDR1 is DFQATT, CDR2 SNEGSKA, per germline (reference sequence). V lost 0 bases and J 10 bases, leaving 12 bases between the germline ends. DNA of the CDR3: TGCAGTGCTAGAGACGGTAGTAAGGGAAAACTGTTTTTT. Amino acid sequence: CSARDGSKGKLFF.